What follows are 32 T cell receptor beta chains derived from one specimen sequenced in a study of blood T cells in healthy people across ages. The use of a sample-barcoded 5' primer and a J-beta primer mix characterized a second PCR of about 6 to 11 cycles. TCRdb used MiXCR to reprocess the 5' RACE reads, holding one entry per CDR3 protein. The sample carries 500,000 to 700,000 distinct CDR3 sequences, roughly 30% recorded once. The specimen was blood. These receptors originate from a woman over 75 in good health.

The CDR3 reads CASREDRVDGYTF. The CDR3 region has the DNA TGTGCCAGCAGAGAGGACAGGGTAGATGGCTACACCTTC. The V gene is TRBV2, the J gene TRBJ1-2, with 8 bases identical to TRBD1. The CDR3 sequence is 13 residues long. Germline V gene sequence: CDR1 SNHLY, CDR2 FYNNEI. Losses at the gene ends were 6 bases for V and 6 bases for J; bases not matched to a gene: 6.

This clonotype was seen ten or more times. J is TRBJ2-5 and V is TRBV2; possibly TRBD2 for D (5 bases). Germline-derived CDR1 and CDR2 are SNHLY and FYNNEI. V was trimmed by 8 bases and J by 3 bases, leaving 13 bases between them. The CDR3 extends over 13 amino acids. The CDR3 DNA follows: TGTGCCAGCGCCTCAGCCGGGGAAGAGACCCAGTACTTC. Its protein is CASASAGEETQYF.

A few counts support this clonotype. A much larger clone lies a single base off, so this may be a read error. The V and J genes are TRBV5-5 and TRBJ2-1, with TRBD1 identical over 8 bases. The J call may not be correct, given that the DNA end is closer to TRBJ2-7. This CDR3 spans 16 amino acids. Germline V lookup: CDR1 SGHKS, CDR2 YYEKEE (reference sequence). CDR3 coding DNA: TGTGCCAGCAGCTCCCTGAGCCAGGGGGCCACCCATGAGCAGTACTTC. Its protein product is CASSSLSQGATHEQYF.

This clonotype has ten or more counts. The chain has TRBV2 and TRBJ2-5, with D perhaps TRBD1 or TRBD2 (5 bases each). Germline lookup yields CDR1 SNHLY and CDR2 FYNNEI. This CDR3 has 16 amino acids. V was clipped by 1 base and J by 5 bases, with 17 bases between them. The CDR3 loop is CASSEDRSDWGETQYF. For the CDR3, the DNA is TGTGCCAGCAGTGAAGATAGATCCGACTGGGGGGAGACCCAGTACTTC.

The CDR3 nucleotides are TGTGCCACCAGTGACCCCTCCGTCGACACCTACTCCTGCAATGAGCAGTACTTC. As protein: CATSDPSVDTYSCNEQYF. The chain uses TRBV24-1 and TRBJ2-7; no firm D call. The ends were cut back, 4 bases at V and 7 bases at J, with 28 bases in the middle. This CDR3 region has 18 residues. The germline CDR1 and CDR2 sequences are KGHDR and SFDVKD.

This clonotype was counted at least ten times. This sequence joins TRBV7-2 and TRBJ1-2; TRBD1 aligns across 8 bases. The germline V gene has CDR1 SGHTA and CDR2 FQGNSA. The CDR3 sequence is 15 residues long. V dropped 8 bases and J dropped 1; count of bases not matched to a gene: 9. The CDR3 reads CASQGTGVYNYGYTF. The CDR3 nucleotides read TGTGCCAGCCAAGGGACAGGCGTCTATAACTATGGCTACACCTTC. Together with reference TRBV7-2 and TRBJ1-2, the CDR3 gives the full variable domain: GAGVSQSPSNKVTEKGKDVELRCDPISGHTALYWYRQSLGQGLEFLIYFQGNSAPDKSGLPSDRFSAERTGGSVSTLTIQRTQQEDSAVYLCASQGTGVYNYGYTFGSGTRLTVV.

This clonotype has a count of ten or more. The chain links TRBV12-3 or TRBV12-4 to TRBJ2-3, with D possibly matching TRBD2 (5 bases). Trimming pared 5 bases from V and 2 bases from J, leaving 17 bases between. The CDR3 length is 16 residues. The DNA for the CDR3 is TGTGCCAGCAGTCGAGGACTTGGAGCTTTCACAGATACGCAGTATTTT. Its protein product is CASSRGLGAFTDTQYF.

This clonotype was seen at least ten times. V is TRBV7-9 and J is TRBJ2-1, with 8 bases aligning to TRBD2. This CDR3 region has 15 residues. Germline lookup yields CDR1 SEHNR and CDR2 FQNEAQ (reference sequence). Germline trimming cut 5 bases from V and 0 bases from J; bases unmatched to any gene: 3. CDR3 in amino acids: CASSGGGNSYNEQFF. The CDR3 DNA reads TGTGCCAGCAGCGGCGGGGGGAACTCCTACAATGAGCAGTTCTTC.

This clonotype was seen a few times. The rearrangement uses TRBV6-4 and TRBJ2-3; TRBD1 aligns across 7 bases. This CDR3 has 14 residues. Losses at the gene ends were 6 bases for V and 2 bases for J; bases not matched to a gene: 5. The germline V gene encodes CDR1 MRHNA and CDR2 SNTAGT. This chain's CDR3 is CASSQQGPTDTQYF. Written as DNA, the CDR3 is TGTGCCAGCAGCCAACAGGGGCCCACAGATACGCAGTATTTT.

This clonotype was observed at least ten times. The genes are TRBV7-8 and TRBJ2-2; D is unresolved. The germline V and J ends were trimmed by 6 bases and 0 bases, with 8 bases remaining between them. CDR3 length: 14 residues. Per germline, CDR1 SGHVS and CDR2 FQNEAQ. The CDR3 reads CASSLRANTGELFF. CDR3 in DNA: TGTGCCAGCAGTTTACGGGCGAACACCGGGGAGCTGTTTTTT. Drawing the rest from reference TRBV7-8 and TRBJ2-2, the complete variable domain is GAGVSQSPRYKVAKRGQDVALRCDPISGHVSLFWYQQALGQGPEFLTYFQNEAQLDKSGLPSDRFFAERPEGSVSTLKIQRTQQEDSAVYLCASSLRANTGELFFGEGSRLTVL.

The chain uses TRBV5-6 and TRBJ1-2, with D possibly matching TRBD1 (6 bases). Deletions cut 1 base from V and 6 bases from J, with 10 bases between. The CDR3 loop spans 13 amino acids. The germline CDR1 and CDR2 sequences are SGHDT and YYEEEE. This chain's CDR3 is CASSLRGRHGYTF. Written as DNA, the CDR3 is TGTGCCAGCAGCTTGAGGGGGAGGCATGGCTACACCTTC.

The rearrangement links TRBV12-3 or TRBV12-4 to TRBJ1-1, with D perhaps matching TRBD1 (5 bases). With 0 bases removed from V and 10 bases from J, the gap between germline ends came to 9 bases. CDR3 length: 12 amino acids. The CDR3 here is CASSLAGTRAFF. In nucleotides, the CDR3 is TGTGCCAGCAGTTTAGCAGGGACGAGAGCTTTCTTT.

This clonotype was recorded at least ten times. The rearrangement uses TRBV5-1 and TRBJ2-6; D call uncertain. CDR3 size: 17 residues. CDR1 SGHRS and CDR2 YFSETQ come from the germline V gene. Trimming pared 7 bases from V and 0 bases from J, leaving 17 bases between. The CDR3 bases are TGCGCCAGCCATGAACAGCCGCTGAACTCTGGGGCCAACGTCCTGACTTTC. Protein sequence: CASHEQPLNSGANVLTF.

The CDR3 sequence is CAIGGQGYNEQYF. For the CDR3, the DNA is TGTGCCATCGGGGGACAGGGGTACAATGAGCAGTACTTC. This chain uses TRBV10-3 with TRBJ2-1; 10 positions agree with TRBD1. The DNA end is more similar to TRBJ2-7, so the J call may be wrong. The CDR3 sequence is 13 residues long. Germline values: CDR1 ENHRY, CDR2 SYGVKD.

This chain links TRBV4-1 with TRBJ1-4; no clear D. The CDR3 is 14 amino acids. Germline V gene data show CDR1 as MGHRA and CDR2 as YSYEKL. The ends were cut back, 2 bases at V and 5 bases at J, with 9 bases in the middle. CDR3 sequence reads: CASSQTGENEKLFF. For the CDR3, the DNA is TGCGCCAGCAGCCAAACTGGGGAGAATGAAAAACTGTTTTTT.

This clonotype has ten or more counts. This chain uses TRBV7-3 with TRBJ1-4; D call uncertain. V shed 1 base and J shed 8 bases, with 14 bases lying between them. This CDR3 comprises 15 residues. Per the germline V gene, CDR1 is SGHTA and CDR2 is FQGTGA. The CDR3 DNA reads TGTGCCAGCAGCTTAAAGACGCCGCACGGGGAAAAACTGTTTTTT. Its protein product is CASSLKTPHGEKLFF.

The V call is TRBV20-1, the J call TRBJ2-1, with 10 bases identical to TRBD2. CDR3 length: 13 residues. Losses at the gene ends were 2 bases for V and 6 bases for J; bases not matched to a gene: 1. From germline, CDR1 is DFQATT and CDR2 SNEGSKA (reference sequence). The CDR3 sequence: CSARRTSGNEQFF. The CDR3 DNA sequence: TGCAGTGCTAGACGGACTAGCGGCAATGAGCAGTTCTTC.

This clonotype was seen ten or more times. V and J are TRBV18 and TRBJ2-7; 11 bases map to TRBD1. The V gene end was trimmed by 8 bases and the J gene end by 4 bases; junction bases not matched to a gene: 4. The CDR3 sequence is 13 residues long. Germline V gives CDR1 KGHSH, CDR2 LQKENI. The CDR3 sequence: CASSGQGAYEQYF. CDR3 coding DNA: TGTGCCAGCAGTGGACAGGGGGCGTACGAGCAGTACTTC.

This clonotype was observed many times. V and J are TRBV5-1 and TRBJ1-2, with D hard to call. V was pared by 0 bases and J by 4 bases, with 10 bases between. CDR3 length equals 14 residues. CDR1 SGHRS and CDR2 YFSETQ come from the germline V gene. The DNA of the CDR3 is TGCGCCAGCAGCTTGGATCCAACACTCTATGGCTACACCTTC. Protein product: CASSLDPTLYGYTF. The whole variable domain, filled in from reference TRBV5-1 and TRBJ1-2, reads KAGVTQTPRYLIKTRGQQVTLSCSPISGHRSVSWYQQTPGQGLQFLFEYFSETQRNKGNFPGRFSGRQFSNSRSEMNVSTLELGDSALYLCASSLDPTLYGYTFGSGTRLTVV.

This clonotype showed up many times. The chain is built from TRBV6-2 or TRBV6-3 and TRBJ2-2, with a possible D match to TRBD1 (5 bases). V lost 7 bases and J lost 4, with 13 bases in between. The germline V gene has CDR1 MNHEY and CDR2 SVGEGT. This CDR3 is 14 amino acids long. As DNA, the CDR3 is TGTGCCAGCAAATTCGACAGAGTCACCGGGGAGCTGTTTTTT. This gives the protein CASKFDRVTGELFF.

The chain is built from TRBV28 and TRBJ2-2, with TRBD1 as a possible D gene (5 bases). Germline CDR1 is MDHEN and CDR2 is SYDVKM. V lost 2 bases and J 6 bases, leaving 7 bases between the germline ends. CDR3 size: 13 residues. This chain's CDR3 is CASSLGAPGELFF. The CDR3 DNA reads TGTGCCAGCAGTTTAGGGGCACCCGGGGAGCTGTTTTTT.

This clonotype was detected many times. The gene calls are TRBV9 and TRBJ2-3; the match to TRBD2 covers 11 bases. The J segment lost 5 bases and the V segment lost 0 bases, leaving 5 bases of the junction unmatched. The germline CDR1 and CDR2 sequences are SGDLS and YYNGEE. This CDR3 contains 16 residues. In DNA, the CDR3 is TGTGCCAGCAGCGTAGCGCCTAGCGGGGGGTTAGATACGCAGTATTTT. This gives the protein CASSVAPSGGLDTQYF.

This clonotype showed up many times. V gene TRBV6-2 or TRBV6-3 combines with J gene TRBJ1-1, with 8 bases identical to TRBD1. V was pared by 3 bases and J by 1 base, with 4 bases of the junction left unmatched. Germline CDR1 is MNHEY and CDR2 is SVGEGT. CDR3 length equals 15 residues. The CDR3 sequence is CASSYLGQGNTEAFF. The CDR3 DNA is TGTGCCAGCAGTTATTTAGGACAGGGGAACACTGAAGCTTTCTTT.

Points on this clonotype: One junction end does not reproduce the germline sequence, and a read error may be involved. The CDR3 sequence: CASGLTGWNAEAFF. The CDR3 region has the DNA TGTGCCAGCGGCTTGACAGGATGGAACGCTGAAGCTTTCTTT. The gene calls are TRBV7-2 and TRBJ1-1; D is possibly TRBD1 (6 bases). The germline gives CDR1 SGHTA, CDR2 FQGNSA. This CDR3 has 14 amino acids.

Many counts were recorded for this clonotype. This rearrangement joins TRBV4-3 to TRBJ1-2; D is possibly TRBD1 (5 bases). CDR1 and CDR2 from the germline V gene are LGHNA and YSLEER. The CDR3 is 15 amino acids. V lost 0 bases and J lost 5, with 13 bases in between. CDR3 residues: CASSQEGGGPYGYTF. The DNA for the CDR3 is TGCGCCAGCAGCCAAGAGGGGGGGGGACCTTATGGCTACACCTTC.

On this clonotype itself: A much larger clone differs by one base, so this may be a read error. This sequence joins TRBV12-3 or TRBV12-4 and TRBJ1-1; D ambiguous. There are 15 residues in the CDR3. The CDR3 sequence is CASSFGGRSNTVAFF. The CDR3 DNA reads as TGTGCCAGCAGTTTCGGCGGCAGGTCGAACACTGTAGCTTTCTTT.

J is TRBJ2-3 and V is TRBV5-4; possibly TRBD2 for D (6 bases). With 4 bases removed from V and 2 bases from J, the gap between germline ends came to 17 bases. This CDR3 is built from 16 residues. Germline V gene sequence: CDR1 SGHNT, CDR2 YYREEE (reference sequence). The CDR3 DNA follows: TGTGCCAGCAGCACGGGGACTTCTACAAACACAGATACGCAGTATTTT. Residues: CASSTGTSTNTDTQYF.

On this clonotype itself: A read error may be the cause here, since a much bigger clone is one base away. The CDR3 DNA follows: TGTGCCAGCAGCCAAGAGGTGTACTCCTACAATGAGCAGTTCTTC. Protein product: CASSQEVYSYNEQFF. The J gene is TRBJ2-1, the V gene TRBV3-1; D gene unclear. CDR1 is LGHDT and CDR2 is YNNKEL in the germline V gene (reference sequence). V lost 0 bases, J lost 0 bases, and 6 bases lay in between. CDR3 length equals 15 residues.

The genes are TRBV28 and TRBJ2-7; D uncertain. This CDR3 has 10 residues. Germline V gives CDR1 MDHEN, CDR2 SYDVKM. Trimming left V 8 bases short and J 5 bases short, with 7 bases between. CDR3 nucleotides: TGTGCCAGCGGTCCCCACGAGCAGTACTTC. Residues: CASGPHEQYF. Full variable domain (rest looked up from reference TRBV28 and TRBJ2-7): DVKVTQSSRYLVKRTGEKVFLECVQDMDHENMFWYRQDPGLGLRLIYFSYDVKMKEKGDIPEGYSVSREKKERFSLILESASTNQTSMYLCASGPHEQYFGPGTRLTVT.

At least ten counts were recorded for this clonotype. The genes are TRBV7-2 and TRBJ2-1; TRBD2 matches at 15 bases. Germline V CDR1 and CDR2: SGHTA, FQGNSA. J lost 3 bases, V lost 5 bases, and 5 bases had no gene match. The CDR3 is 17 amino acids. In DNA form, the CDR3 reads TGTGCCAGCAGCGGAGGGACTAGCGGGGGGAACTACAATGAGCAGTTCTTC. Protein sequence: CASSGGTSGGNYNEQFF.

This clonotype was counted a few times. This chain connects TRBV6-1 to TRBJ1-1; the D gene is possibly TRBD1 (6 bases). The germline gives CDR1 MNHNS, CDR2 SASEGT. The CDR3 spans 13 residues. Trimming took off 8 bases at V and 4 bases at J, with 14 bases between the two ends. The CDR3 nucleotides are TGTGCCAGCGACAACCAAGGGGGCACTGAAGCTTTCTTT. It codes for CASDNQGGTEAFF.

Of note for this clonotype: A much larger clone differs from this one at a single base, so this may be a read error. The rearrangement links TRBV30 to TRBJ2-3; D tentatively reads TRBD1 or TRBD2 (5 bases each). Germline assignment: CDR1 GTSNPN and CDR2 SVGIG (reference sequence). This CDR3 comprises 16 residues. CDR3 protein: CAWTMGRPFGIDAQYF. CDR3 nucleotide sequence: TGTGCCTGGACAATGGGACGACCCTTTGGAATAGATGCGCAGTATTTT. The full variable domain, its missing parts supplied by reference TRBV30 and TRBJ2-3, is SQTIHQWPATLVQPVGSPLSLECTVEGTSNPNLYWYRQAAGRGLQLLFYSVGIGQISSEVPQNLSASRPQDRQFILSSKKLLLSDSGFYLCAWTMGRPFGIDAQYFGPGTRLTVL.